This section outlines one TCR beta chain sequence together with its context. Its antigen is as yet unknown. This entry is derived from a study of CD8 T cells in ankylosing spondylitis. General study findings and limits: Disease-linked clones reportedly concentrated significantly in matched ankylosing spondylitis synovial fluid.

TCRdb re-called the 5' RACE reads through MiXCR, storing one row per CDR3 protein. The sample carries a few hundred thousand distinct CDR3 sequences, 20% to 25% recorded once. The sequenced material came from blood, either unsorted or a sorted T cell fraction (not recorded which). This TCR derives from a male donor with ankylosing spondylitis or in good health (not recorded which).

The CDR3 DNA is TGTGCCAGCAGCTTGGCCTACGGTCTCTACAATGAGCAGTTCTTC. Translating it yields CASSLAYGLYNEQFF. The chain carries TRBV5-6 and TRBJ2-1, with D uncertain. V was trimmed by 0 bases and J by 3 bases, leaving 10 bases between them. Germline CDR1 is SGHDT and CDR2 is YYEEEE. The CDR3 runs 15 residues. The whole variable domain, remainder taken from reference TRBV5-6 and TRBJ2-1, is DAGVTQSPTHLIKTRGQQVTLRCSPKSGHDTVSWYQQALGQGPQFIFQYYEEEERQRGNFPDRFSGHQFPNYSSELNVNALLLGDSALYLCASSLAYGLYNEQFFGPGTRLTVL.